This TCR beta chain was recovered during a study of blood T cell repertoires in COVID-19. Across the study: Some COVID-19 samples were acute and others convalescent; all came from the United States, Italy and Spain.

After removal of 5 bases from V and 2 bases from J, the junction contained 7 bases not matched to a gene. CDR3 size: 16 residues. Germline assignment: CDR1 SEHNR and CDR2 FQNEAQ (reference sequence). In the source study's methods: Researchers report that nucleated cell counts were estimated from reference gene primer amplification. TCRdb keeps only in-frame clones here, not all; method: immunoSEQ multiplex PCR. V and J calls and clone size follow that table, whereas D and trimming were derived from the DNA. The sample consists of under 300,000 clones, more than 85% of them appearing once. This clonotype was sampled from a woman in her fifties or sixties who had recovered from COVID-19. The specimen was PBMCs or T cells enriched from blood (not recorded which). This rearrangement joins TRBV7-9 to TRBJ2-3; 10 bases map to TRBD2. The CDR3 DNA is TGTGCCAGCAGCCCGTGGACTAGCGGTACCACAGATACGCAGTATTTT. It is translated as CASSPWTSGTTDTQYF.